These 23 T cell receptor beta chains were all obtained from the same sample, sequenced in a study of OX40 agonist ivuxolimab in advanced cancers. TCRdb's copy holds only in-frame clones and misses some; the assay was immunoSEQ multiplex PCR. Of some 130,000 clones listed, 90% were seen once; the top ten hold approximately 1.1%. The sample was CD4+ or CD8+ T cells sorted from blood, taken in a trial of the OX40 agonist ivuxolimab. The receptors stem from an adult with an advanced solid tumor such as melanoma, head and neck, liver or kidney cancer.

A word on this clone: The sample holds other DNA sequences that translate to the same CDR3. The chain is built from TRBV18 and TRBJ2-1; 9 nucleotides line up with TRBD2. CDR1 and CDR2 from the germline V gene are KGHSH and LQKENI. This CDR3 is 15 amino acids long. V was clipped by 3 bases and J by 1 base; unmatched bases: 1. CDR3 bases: TGTGCCAGCTCACCGGGACTAGCTTCCTACAATGAGCAGTTCTTC. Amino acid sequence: CASSPGLASYNEQFF.

Here the CDR3 reads CATRAGEDEQFF. The CDR3 region has the DNA TGTGCCACCAGAGCGGGGGAGGATGAGCAGTTCTTC. The chain carries TRBV18 and TRBJ2-1, with 8 nucleotides matching TRBD2. This CDR3 is 12 amino acids long. With V trimmed by 10 bases and J by 8 bases, 7 bases remained unmatched. Germline CDR1 KGHSH, CDR2 LQKENI.

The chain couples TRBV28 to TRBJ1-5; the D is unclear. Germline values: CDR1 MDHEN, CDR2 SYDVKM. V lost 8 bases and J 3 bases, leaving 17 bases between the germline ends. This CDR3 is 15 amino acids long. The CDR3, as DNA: TGTGCCAGCGGCCTTCCCTTTGTTAACAATCAGCCCCAGCATTTT. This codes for CASGLPFVNNQPQHF.

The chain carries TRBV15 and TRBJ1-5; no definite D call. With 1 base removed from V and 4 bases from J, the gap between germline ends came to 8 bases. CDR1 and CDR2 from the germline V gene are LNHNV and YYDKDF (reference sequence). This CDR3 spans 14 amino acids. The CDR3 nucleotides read TGTGCCACCAGCAGAGGAGGTAGGAATCAGCCCCAGCATTTT. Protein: CATSRGGRNQPQHF.

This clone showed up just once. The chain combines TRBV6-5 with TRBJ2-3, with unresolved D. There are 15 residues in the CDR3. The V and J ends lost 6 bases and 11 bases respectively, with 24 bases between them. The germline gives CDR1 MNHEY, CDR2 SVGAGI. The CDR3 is CASSPITEWKYWQYF. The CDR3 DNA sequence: TGTGCCAGCAGCCCTATCACAGAATGGAAGTATTGGCAGTATTTT.

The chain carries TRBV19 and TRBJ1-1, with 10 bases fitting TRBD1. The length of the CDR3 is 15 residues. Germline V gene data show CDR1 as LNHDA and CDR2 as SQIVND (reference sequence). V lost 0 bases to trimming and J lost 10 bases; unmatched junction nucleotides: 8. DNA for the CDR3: TGTGCCAGTAGTATAGAAGACAGGGGGCAAAGTCGAGCTTTCTTT. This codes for CASSIEDRGQSRAFF.

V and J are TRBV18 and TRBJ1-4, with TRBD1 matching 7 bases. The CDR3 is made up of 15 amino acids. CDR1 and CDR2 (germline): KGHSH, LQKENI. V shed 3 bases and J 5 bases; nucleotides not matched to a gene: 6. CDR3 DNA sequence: TGTGCCAGCTCACCCGGTCCACAGGGGAATGAAAAACTGTTTTTT. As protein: CASSPGPQGNEKLFF.

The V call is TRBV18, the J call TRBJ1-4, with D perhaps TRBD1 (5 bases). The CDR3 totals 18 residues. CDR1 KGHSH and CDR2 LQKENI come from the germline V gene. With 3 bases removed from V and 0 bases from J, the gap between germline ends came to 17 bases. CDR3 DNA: TGTGCCAGCTCACCTGGCCAGGGAATCCCATCAACTAATGAAAAACTGTTTTTT. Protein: CASSPGQGIPSTNEKLFF.

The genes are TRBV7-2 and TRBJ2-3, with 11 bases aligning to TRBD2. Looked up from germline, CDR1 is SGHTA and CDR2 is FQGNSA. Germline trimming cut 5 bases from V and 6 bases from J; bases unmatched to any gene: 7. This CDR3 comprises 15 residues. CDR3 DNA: TGTGCCAGCAGCGGAGTAGCGGGAGGGTTTGATACGCAGTATTTT. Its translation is CASSGVAGGFDTQYF. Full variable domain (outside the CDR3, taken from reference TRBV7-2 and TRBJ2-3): GAGVSQSPSNKVTEKGKDVELRCDPISGHTALYWYRQSLGQGLEFLIYFQGNSAPDKSGLPSDRFSAERTGGSVSTLTIQRTQQEDSAVYLCASSGVAGGFDTQYFGPGTRLTVL.

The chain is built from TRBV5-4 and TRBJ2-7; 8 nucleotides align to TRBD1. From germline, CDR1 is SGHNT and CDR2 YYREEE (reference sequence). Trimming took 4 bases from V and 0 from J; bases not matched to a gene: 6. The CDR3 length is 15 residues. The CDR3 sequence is CASSTQDRDSYEQYF. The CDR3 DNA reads TGTGCCAGCAGCACGCAGGACAGGGACTCCTACGAGCAGTACTTC.

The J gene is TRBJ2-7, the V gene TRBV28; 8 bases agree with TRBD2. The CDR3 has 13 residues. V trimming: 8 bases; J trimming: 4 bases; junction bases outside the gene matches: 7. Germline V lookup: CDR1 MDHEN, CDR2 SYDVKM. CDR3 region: CASGTGGQYEQYF. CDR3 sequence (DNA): TGTGCCAGCGGGACGGGAGGGCAATACGAGCAGTACTTC.

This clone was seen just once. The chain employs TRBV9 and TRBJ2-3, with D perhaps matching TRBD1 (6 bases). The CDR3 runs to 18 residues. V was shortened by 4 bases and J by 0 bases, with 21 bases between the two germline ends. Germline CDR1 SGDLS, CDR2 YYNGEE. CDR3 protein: CASSSRDTGTASTDTQYF. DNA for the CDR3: TGTGCCAGCAGCTCAAGGGACACCGGGACGGCTAGCACAGATACGCAGTATTTT. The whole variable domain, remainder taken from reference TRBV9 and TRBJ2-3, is DSGVTQTPKHLITATGQRVTLRCSPRSGDLSVYWYQQSLDQGLQFLIQYYNGEERAKGNILERFSAQQFPDLHSELNLSSLELGDSALYFCASSSRDTGTASTDTQYFGPGTRLTVL.

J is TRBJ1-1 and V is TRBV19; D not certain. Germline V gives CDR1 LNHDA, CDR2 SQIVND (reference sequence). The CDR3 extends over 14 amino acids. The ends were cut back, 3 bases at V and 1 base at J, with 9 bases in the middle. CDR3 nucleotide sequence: TGTGCCAGTAGTATGTGGCAAAAGAACACTGAAGCTTTCTTT. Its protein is CASSMWQKNTEAFF.

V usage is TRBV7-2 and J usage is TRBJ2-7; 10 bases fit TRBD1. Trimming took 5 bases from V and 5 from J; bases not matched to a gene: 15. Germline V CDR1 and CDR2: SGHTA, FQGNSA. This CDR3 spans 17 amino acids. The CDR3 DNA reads TGTGCCAGCAGCCTTCCATCGGGACAGGGGCCCACAAACGAGCAGTACTTC. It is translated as CASSLPSGQGPTNEQYF.

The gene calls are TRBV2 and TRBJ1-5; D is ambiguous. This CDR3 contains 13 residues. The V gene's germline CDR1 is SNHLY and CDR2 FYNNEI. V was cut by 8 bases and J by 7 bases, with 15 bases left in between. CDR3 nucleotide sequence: TGTGCCAGCTCCGGCCAGGTTGAACAGCCCCAGCATTTT. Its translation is CASSGQVEQPQHF.

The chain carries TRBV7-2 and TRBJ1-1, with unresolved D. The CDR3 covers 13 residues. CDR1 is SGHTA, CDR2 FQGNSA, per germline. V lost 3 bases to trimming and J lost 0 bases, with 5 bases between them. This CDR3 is CASSFRLNTEAFF. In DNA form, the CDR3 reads TGTGCCAGCAGCTTTAGGCTGAACACTGAAGCTTTCTTT.

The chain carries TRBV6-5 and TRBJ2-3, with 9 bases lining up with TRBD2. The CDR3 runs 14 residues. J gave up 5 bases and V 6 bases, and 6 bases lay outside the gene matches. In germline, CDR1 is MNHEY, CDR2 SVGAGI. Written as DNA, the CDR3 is TGTGCCAGCAGATTAGCGGGAGCTGTAGATACGCAGTATTTT. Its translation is CASRLAGAVDTQYF.

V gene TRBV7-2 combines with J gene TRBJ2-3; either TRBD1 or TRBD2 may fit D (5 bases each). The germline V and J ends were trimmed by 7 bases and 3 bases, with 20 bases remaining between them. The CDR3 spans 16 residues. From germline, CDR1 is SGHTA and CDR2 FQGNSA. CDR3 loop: CASNPGPWKGTDTQYF. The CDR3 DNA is TGTGCCAGCAATCCGGGACCCTGGAAAGGAACAGATACGCAGTATTTT. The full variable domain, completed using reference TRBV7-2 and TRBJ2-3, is GAGVSQSPSNKVTEKGKDVELRCDPISGHTALYWYRQSLGQGLEFLIYFQGNSAPDKSGLPSDRFSAERTGGSVSTLTIQRTQQEDSAVYLCASNPGPWKGTDTQYFGPGTRLTVL.

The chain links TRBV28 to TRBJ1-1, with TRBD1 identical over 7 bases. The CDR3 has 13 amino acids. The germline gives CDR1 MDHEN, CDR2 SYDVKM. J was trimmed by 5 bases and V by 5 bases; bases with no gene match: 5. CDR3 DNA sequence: TGTGCCAGCAGTAAGGACAGGTGGACTGAAGCTTTCTTT. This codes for CASSKDRWTEAFF.

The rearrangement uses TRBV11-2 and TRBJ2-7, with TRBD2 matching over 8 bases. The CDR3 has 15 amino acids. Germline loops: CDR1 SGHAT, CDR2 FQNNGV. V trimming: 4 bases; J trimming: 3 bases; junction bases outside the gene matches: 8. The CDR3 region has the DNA TGTGCCAGCAGCTCCGCGGGGCGGGAGGTCTACGAGCAGTACTTC. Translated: CASSSAGREVYEQYF. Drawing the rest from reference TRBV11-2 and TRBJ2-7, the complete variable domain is EAGVAQSPRYKIIEKRQSVAFWCNPISGHATLYWYQQILGQGPKLLIQFQNNGVVDDSQLPKDRFSAERLKGVDSTLKIQPAKLEDSAVYLCASSSAGREVYEQYFGPGTRLTVT.

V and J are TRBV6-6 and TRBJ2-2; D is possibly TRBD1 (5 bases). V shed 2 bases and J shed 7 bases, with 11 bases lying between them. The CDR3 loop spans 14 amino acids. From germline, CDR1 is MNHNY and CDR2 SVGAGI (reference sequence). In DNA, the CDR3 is TGTGCCAGCAGTTACGGGGAAAGGGGCGGGGAGCTGTTTTTT. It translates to CASSYGERGGELFF.

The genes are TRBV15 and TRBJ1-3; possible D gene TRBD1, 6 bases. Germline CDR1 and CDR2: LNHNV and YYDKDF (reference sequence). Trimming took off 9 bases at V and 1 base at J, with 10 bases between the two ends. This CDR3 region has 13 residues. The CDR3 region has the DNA TGTGCCACGGGCAGGGGATCTGGAAACACCATATATTTT. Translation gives CATGRGSGNTIYF.

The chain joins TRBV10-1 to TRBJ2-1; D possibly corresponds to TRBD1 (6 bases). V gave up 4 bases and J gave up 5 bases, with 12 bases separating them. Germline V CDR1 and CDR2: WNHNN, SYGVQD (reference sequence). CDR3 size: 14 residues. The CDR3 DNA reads TGCGCCAGCAGTGTTCAGGGGAGTGACAATGAGCAGTTCTTC. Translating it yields CASSVQGSDNEQFF.